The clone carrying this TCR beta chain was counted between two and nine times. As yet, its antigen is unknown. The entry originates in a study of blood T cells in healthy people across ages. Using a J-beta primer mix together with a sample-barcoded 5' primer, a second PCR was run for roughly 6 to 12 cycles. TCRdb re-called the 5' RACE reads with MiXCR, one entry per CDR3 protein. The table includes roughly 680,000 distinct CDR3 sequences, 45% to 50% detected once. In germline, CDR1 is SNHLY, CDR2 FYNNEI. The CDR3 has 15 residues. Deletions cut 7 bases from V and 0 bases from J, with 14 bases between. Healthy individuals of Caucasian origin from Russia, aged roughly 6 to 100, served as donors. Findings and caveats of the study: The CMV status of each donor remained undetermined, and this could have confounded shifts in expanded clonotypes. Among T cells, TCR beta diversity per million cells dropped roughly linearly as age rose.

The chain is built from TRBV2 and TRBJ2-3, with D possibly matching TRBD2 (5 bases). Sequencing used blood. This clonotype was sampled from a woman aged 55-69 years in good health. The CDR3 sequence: CASTPRSGSTDTQYF. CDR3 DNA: TGTGCCAGCACCCCTCGAAGCGGAAGCACAGATACGCAGTATTTT.